The count of the clone carrying this T cell receptor beta chain is one. The CDR3 length is 14 residues. Trimming pared 3 bases from V and 8 bases from J, leaving 15 bases between. Germline CDR1 is SGDLS and CDR2 is YYNGEE. This table comes from immunoSEQ multiplex PCR, and its TCRdb copy is limited to in-frame clones, with some not included. The sample includes hundreds of thousands of clones, less than 97% seen only once; the top ten take roughly 0.1%. CD45RO-negative, CCR7-positively selected cells formed the naive CD8 fraction, excluding terminally differentiated effector memory CD45RA+ cells. This entry comes from a study of shared clonotypes between healthy human individuals.

The gene calls are TRBV9 and TRBJ1-3, with D perhaps matching TRBD1 (5 bases). This receptor was identified in a woman between 25 and 40 years old in good health. Sequenced: naive CD8+ T cells sorted from blood. The CDR3 nucleotides are TGTGCCAGCAGCGAAGAGGTGGGGGAACACACCATATATTTT. It is translated as CASSEEVGEHTIYF.